This passage covers 7 T cell receptor beta chains from one sample sequenced in a study of blood T cell repertoires in COVID-19. Some clones are missing from TCRdb's copy, which holds only in-frame ones; the method was immunoSEQ multiplex PCR. This table has roughly 190,000 clones, over 80% appearing once. The sequenced material came from PBMCs or T cells enriched from blood (not recorded which). All receptors come from a woman aged 25 to 45 who had been exposed to COVID-19.

This sequence joins TRBV6-2 or TRBV6-3 and TRBJ1-2, with D unresolved. Germline values: CDR1 MNHEY, CDR2 SVGEGT. Between the trimmed V and J ends, which lost 3 bases and 7 bases, there was a span of 9 bases. The length of the CDR3 is 12 residues. The CDR3 reads CASSYDSSGYTF. The CDR3 nucleotides are TGTGCCAGCAGTTATGATTCGAGTGGCTACACCTTC.

This rearrangement joins TRBV6-5 to TRBJ2-4; weak D call: TRBD1 (6 bases). Germline values: CDR1 MNHEY, CDR2 SVGAGI. Trimming pared 5 bases from V and 4 bases from J, leaving 9 bases between. CDR3 length equals 13 residues. CDR3 DNA sequence: TGTGCCAGCAGTCCTGGACAGAAAAACATTCAGTACTTC. Translated: CASSPGQKNIQYF.

CDR3 bases: TGTGCCAGCAGCTCACCACTAGCGGCACCTAGCACAGATACGCAGTATTTT. This translates into CASSSPLAAPSTDTQYF. The genes are TRBV7-9 and TRBJ2-3, with 8 bases that match TRBD2. The CDR3 length is 17 residues. Germline lookup yields CDR1 SEHNR and CDR2 FQNEAQ (reference sequence). The trim removed 4 bases at V and 0 bases at J, leaving 9 bases unmatched.

The rearrangement uses TRBV25-1 and TRBJ2-1; D remains ambiguous. This CDR3 has 11 amino acids. CDR1 and CDR2 from the germline V gene are MGHDK and SYGVNS. V lost 6 bases to trimming and J lost 8 bases, with 8 bases between them. The CDR3: CASSPNHEQFF. The CDR3 DNA reads TGTGCCAGCAGCCCCAATCATGAGCAGTTCTTC. Combining the CDR3 with reference TRBV25-1 and TRBJ2-1 gives the whole variable domain EADIYQTPRYLVIGTGKKITLECSQTMGHDKMYWYQQDPGMELHLIHYSYGVNSTEKGDLSSESTVSRIRTEHFPLTLESARPSHTSQYLCASSPNHEQFFGPGTRLTVL.

This clone was recorded once. The rearrangement joins TRBV24-1 to TRBJ2-1, with D unclear. The germline V and J ends were trimmed by 3 bases and 4 bases, with 6 bases remaining between them. CDR1 is KGHDR, CDR2 SFDVKD, per germline. The CDR3 sequence is 13 residues long. The CDR3 loop is CATSDDKYNEQFF. CDR3 in DNA: TGTGCCACCAGTGATGACAAGTACAATGAGCAGTTCTTC.

CDR3 in DNA: TGTGCCAGCAGCCAAACAGGGGGCACTGAAGCTTTCTTT. The encoded protein is CASSQTGGTEAFF. The chain links TRBV14 to TRBJ1-1; 8 nucleotides line up with TRBD1. After removal of 2 bases from V and 4 bases from J, the junction contained 0 bases not matched to a gene. The CDR3 is 13 residues long. In germline, CDR1 is SGHDN, CDR2 FVKESK.

This CDR3 is CASSLTPIYGYTF. For the CDR3, the DNA is TGTGCCAGCAGCTTAACGCCTATCTATGGCTACACCTTC. The rearrangement joins TRBV5-5 to TRBJ1-2; D remains ambiguous. V shed 2 bases and J shed 4 bases, with 9 bases lying between them. This CDR3 is built from 13 residues. CDR1 and CDR2 (germline): SGHKS, YYEKEE (reference sequence).